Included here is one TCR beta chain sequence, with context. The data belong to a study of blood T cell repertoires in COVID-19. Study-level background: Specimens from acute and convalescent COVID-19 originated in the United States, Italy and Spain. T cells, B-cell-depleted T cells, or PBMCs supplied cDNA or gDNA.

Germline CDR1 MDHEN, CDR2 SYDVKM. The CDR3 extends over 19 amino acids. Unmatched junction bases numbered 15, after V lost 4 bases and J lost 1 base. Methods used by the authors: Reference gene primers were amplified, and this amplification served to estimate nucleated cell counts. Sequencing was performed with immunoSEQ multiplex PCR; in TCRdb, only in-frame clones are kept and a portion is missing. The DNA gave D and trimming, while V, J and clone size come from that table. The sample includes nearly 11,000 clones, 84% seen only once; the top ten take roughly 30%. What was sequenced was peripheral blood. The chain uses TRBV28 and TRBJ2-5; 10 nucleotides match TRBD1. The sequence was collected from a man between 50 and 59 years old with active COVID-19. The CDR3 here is CASSSHYERDRGFQETQYF. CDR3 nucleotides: TGTGCCAGCAGTTCACACTACGAGCGGGACAGGGGATTCCAAGAGACCCAGTACTTC. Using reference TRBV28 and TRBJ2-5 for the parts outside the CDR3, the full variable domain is DVKVTQSSRYLVKRTGEKVFLECVQDMDHENMFWYRQDPGLGLRLIYFSYDVKMKEKGDIPEGYSVSREKKERFSLILESASTNQTSMYLCASSSHYERDRGFQETQYFGPGTRLLVL.